Shown below are 30 T cell receptor beta chains from a single sample sequenced in a study of tumor-infiltrating lymphocytes in oesophageal squamous cell carcinoma. TCRdb re-derived calls from the PCR reads in MiXCR, one entry per CDR3 protein. The data hold approximately 9,500 distinct CDR3 sequences, with roughly 60% observed a single time. Material: esophageal tumor tissue. All receptors come from a male donor with esophageal squamous cell carcinoma.

In regard to this clonotype: The CDR3 carries no conserved terminal phenylalanine or tryptophan, so it likely arises from a read error. The limits of the CDR3 on the DNA are not certain, so only TCRdb's listed CDR3 is given. The V and J genes are TRBV7-3 and TRBJ2-3; the table gives TRBD1 as D, unverified against the DNA. Germline lookup yields CDR1 SGHTA and CDR2 FQGTGA. The CDR3 length equals 17 residues, ends included. CDR3: CASSLAWTGEDGYTFGS.

The J gene is TRBJ2-7, the V gene TRBV6-4; TRBD2 is a possible D gene (5 bases). The CDR3 loop spans 12 amino acids. The V and J ends lost 10 bases and 5 bases respectively, with 15 bases between them. Germline CDR1 is MRHNA and CDR2 is SNTAGT. DNA for the CDR3: TGTGCCACCGCCGGGAAAACAAACGAGCAGTACTTC. Encoded protein: CATAGKTNEQYF.

The chain has TRBV7-2 and TRBJ2-3, with D possibly TRBD1 on 5 matching bases. The DNA matches TRBJ2-7 better at its end, which makes the J call doubtful. Germline values: CDR1 SGHTA, CDR2 FQGNSA. The CDR3 loop spans 15 amino acids. DNA of the CDR3: TGTGCCAGCACCATTCGGCAGGGTCCCACCTACGAGCAGTACTTC. Amino acids: CASTIRQGPTYEQYF.

The rearrangement joins TRBV6-1 to TRBJ2-1; D tentatively fits TRBD1 or TRBD2 (5 bases each). V lost 8 bases, J lost 8 bases, and 19 bases lay in between. The CDR3 sequence is 14 residues long. Germline CDR1 is MNHNS and CDR2 is SASEGT. The CDR3 sequence: CASLTGTGRDEQFF. The CDR3 DNA follows: TGTGCCAGCCTCACCGGGACGGGTAGGGATGAGCAGTTCTTC.

This chain links TRBV12-3 or TRBV12-4 with TRBJ2-1, with a tentative D call TRBD2 (6 bases). The length of the CDR3 is 16 residues. Deletions cut 5 bases from V and 5 bases from J, with 19 bases between. CDR3 region: CASSPLRGTRDNEQFF. The DNA of the CDR3 is TGTGCCAGCAGTCCCCTCCGGGGGACGAGGGACAATGAGCAGTTCTTC.

The V and J genes are TRBV7-2 and TRBJ2-3; D gene ambiguous. The J call may not be correct, given that the DNA end is closer to TRBJ2-1. CDR3 length: 12 amino acids. The germline V gene has CDR1 SGHTA and CDR2 FQGNSA. Written as DNA, the CDR3 is TGTGCCAGCAGCTTAGTCTACAATGAGCAGTTCTTC. This gives the protein CASSLVYNEQFF.

This CDR3 reads CASSQEGNEQFF. CDR3 nucleotide sequence: TGTGCCAGCAGCCAAGAAGGCAATGAGCAGTTCTTC. The chain joins TRBV11-3 to TRBJ2-1; D ambiguous. Trimming took off 5 bases at V and 6 bases at J, with 8 bases between the two ends. CDR3 length: 12 amino acids. Germline-derived CDR1 and CDR2 are SGHNT and YENEEA. The variable domain in full, with the rest retrieved from reference TRBV11-3 and TRBJ2-1, is EAGVVQSPRYKIIEKKQPVAFWCNPISGHNTLYWYLQNLGQGPELLIRYENEEAVDDSQLPKDRFSAERLKGVDSTLKIQPAELGDSAVYLCASSQEGNEQFFGPGTRLTVL.

Sample share makes this clonotype medium-sized. A read error may be the cause here, since a much bigger clone is one base away. This CDR3 reads CATSDNSANYNEQYF. DNA for the CDR3: TGTGCCACCAGTGATAATAGCGCGAACTACAATGAGCAGTACTTC. This chain connects TRBV24-1 to TRBJ2-5; D perhaps matches TRBD2 (5 bases). The CDR3 length is 15 residues. Germline CDR1 KGHDR, CDR2 SFDVKD. V lost 3 bases and J 11 bases, leaving 21 bases between the germline ends.

The chain has TRBV7-2 and TRBJ2-5; D not resolved. The DNA end is a closer match to TRBJ2-7, so the J assignment may be wrong. This CDR3 has 13 amino acids. Germline CDR1 and CDR2: SGHTA and FQGNSA. The CDR3 loop is CASSLAGTYEQYF. CDR3 in DNA: TGTGCCAGCAGCTTAGCAGGGACCTACGAGCAGTACTTC.

This clonotype was recorded a few times. Since the CDR3 does not end with the conserved phenylalanine or tryptophan, this likely comes from a read error. The limits of the CDR3 on the DNA are not certain, so only TCRdb's listed CDR3 is given. V gene TRBV11-2 combines with J gene TRBJ2-6; the D call TRBD1 from the table was never checked on the DNA. The germline V gene has CDR1 SGHAT and CDR2 FQNNGV. 15 amino acids form the CDR3, both terminal residues included. The CDR3 is CASRHTGVYEQYFGA.

CDR3 coding DNA: TGTGCCAGCAGCGTTGGAGAGACCCAGTACTTC. It is translated as CASSVGETQYF. The chain recombines TRBV7-6 with TRBJ2-5; D remains ambiguous. Germline CDR1 reads SGHVS; CDR2 reads FNYEAQ. This CDR3 is 11 amino acids long. V dropped 5 bases and J dropped 4 bases, with 5 bases sitting between them. Looking up the rest from reference TRBV7-6 and TRBJ2-5 gives the full variable domain: GAGVSQSPRYKVTKRGQDVALRCDPISGHVSLYWYRQALGQGPEFLTYFNYEAQQDKSGLPNDRFSAERPEGSISTLTIQRTEQRDSAMYRCASSVGETQYFGPGTRLLVL.

The chain links TRBV7-2 to TRBJ2-7, with 7 bases matching TRBD1. Trimming at V came to 8 bases and at J to 2 bases, leaving 12 bases not matched to a gene. CDR1 is SGHTA, CDR2 FQGNSA, per germline. The CDR3 has 15 amino acids. As DNA, the CDR3 is TGTGCCAGCGCCCAACAGGGGCCCCTAACCTACGAGCAGTACTTC. Protein: CASAQQGPLTYEQYF.

This clonotype was detected a few times. This chain links TRBV6-1 with TRBJ2-7; 13 nucleotides agree with TRBD2. The CDR3 loop spans 15 amino acids. The germline V gene encodes CDR1 MNHNS and CDR2 SASEGT. The junction had 7 bases not matched to a gene; V was cut back by 5 bases and J by 6 bases. Here the CDR3 DNA reads TGTGCCAGCAGTCAACCGGGACTAGCGGGACTCGAGCAGTACTTC. Its translation: CASSQPGLAGLEQYF.

This chain connects TRBV7-6 to TRBJ2-1; D call uncertain. The closer fit of TRBJ2-7 to the DNA end suggests the J call may be wrong. Germline CDR1 reads SGHVS; CDR2 reads FNYEAQ. This CDR3 contains 13 residues. CDR3 bases: TGTGCCAGCAGCTTAGAACGGACCTACGAGCAGTACTTC. Translating it yields CASSLERTYEQYF.

The genes are TRBV7-2 and TRBJ2-7; D is perhaps TRBD1 (6 bases). The DNA end favors TRBJ2-1, so the J call may be wrong. The CDR3 loop spans 16 amino acids. Germline CDR1 reads SGHTA; CDR2 reads FQGNSA. DNA for the CDR3: TGTGCCAGCAGCTTAAGGACAGTGAGCTCCTACAATGAGCAGTTCTTC. It specifies CASSLRTVSSYNEQFF.

The rearrangement links TRBV6-2 or TRBV6-3 to TRBJ2-1; D not resolved. Between the trimmed V and J ends, which lost 5 bases and 0 bases, there was a span of 14 bases. CDR1 and CDR2 (germline): MNHEY, SVGEGT. CDR3 size: 16 residues. The CDR3 coding sequence is TGTGCCAGCAGTGAAGAAGTGGTGAGCTCCTACAATGAGCAGTTCTTC. It yields the protein CASSEEVVSSYNEQFF.

This clonotype was detected only a few times. CDR3: CASSPGGKETQYF. In DNA, the CDR3 is TGTGCCAGCAGCCCGGGGGGGAAAGAGACCCAGTACTTC. The rearrangement uses TRBV7-9 and TRBJ2-5, with 8 bases matching TRBD2. The length of the CDR3 is 13 residues. The junction had 2 bases not matched to a gene; V was cut back by 5 bases and J by 3 bases. The germline V gene has CDR1 SEHNR and CDR2 FQNEAQ (reference sequence). The entire variable domain, with the rest obtained from reference TRBV7-9 and TRBJ2-5, is as follows: DTGVSQNPRHKITKRGQNVTFRCDPISEHNRLYWYRQTLGQGPEFLTYFQNEAQLEKSRLLSDRFSAERPKGSFSTLEIQRTEQGDSAMYLCASSPGGKETQYFGPGTRLLVL.

This chain uses TRBV5-3 with TRBJ1-3, with 10 positions matching TRBD1. TRBV5-3 is identified as an open reading frame with a role that is uncertain. Germline trimming cut 8 bases from V and 6 bases from J; bases unmatched to any gene: 11. The CDR3 is 15 residues long. The CDR3 loop is CASSVLGQGKNTIYF. As DNA, the CDR3 is TGTGCCAGCAGCGTTCTGGGACAGGGGAAAAACACCATATATTTT.

This chain joins TRBV12-3 or TRBV12-4 and TRBJ2-2, with 9 positions matching TRBD2. Losses at the gene ends were 3 bases for V and 7 bases for J; bases not matched to a gene: 6. CDR3 length equals 15 residues. The CDR3 coding sequence is TGTGCCAGCAGTTTCCAGCGGGGGGCGGGCGGGGAGCTGTTTTTT. Translation gives CASSFQRGAGGELFF.

CDR3 DNA sequence: TGTGCCAGCAGTTTTCCTGGAAACACCATATATTTT. Its translation is CASSFPGNTIYF. The rearrangement links TRBV12-3 or TRBV12-4 to TRBJ1-3, with D unresolved. The CDR3 runs to 12 residues. Trimming pared 3 bases from V and 2 bases from J, leaving 2 bases between.

J is TRBJ2-5 and V is TRBV5-1; no clear D. With the DNA end fitting TRBJ2-6 better, the J assignment may be wrong. The CDR3 runs 14 residues. Looked up from germline, CDR1 is SGHRS and CDR2 is YFSETQ. DNA of the CDR3: TGCGCCAGCAGCTTGCCCTCTGGGGCCAACGTCCTGACTTTC. Translated, it gives CASSLPSGANVLTF.

In this sample, this clonotype turned up once. V and J are TRBV7-9 and TRBJ1-2; no definite D call. This CDR3 contains 16 residues. V was clipped by 2 bases and J by 3 bases, with 16 bases between them. Germline-derived CDR1 and CDR2 are SEHNR and FQNEAQ (reference sequence). This CDR3 reads CASSLPGRQVDYGYTF. The CDR3 nucleotides are TGTGCCAGCAGCTTACCCGGAAGGCAGGTGGACTATGGCTACACCTTC.

This clonotype appeared a few times. The rearrangement joins TRBV12-3 or TRBV12-4 to TRBJ2-7; TRBD2 might be the D (7 bases). V was clipped by 9 bases and J by 5 bases, with 14 bases between them. CDR3 length: 12 amino acids. CDR3 DNA sequence: TGTGCCAGTGGGGGCGGGGGTGACGAGCAGTACTTC. It encodes CASGGGGDEQYF.

This clonotype was seen a handful of times. This chain connects TRBV7-8 to TRBJ2-5; perhaps TRBD2 as D (7 bases). Trimming took 5 bases from V and 7 from J, leaving 17 bases between them. Germline V gene lookup returns CDR1 SGHVS and CDR2 FQNEAQ. The CDR3 runs to 14 residues. The CDR3 DNA is TGTGCCAGCAGCCTCAGGGAGGGAGGGGGGACCCAGTACTTC. This sequence encodes CASSLREGGGTQYF.

This chain links TRBV7-2 with TRBJ2-1; TRBD2 agrees at 9 bases. The V gene end was trimmed by 0 bases and the J gene end by 2 bases; junction bases not matched to a gene: 5. The CDR3 has 17 amino acids. Germline loops: CDR1 SGHTA, CDR2 FQGNSA. CDR3 sequence (DNA): TGTGCCAGCAGCTTAGCGCCTAGCGGGACTGCCTACAATGAGCAGTTCTTC. This encodes CASSLAPSGTAYNEQFF.

This chain links TRBV7-2 with TRBJ2-7; tentatively, D is TRBD1 (6 bases). The CDR3 extends over 14 amino acids. The ends were cut back, 0 bases at V and 3 bases at J, with 9 bases in the middle. Germline assignment: CDR1 SGHTA and CDR2 FQGNSA. The CDR3 DNA sequence: TGTGCCAGCAGCTTAGCTAGGGGGAGCTACGAGCAGTACTTC. Its translation is CASSLARGSYEQYF.

V usage is TRBV12-3 or TRBV12-4 and J usage is TRBJ2-6; 7 nucleotides line up with TRBD1. This CDR3 has 16 residues. The J segment lost 0 bases and the V segment lost 7 bases, leaving 6 bases of the junction unmatched. CDR3 amino acids: CASTGDSFSGANVLTF. The DNA of the CDR3 is TGTGCCAGCACTGGGGACAGTTTCTCTGGGGCCAACGTCCTGACTTTC.

The V and J genes are TRBV7-8 and TRBJ2-5; TRBD2 might be the D (6 bases). Near its end, the DNA agrees better with TRBJ2-7, so the J call may be wrong. The CDR3 extends over 13 amino acids. Germline CDR1 is SGHVS and CDR2 is FQNEAQ. The CDR3 here is CASSLGGPYEQYF. CDR3 nucleotides: TGTGCCAGCAGCTTGGGGGGACCTTACGAGCAGTACTTC.

The CDR3 reads CASSPGWVGAFF. In DNA, the CDR3 is TGTGCCAGCAGCCCCGGTTGGGTGGGAGCTTTCTTT. The chain recombines TRBV6-6 with TRBJ1-1; D is unclear. Germline CDR1 reads MNHNY; CDR2 reads SVGAGI (reference sequence). V gave up 6 bases and J gave up 10 bases, with 15 bases separating them. CDR3 size: 12 residues.

For this clonotype: The junction departs from germline at one end; a sequencing error may be responsible. The genes are TRBV12-3 or TRBV12-4 and TRBJ2-4; the D gene could be TRBD1 or TRBD2 (5 bases each). The CDR3 runs to 15 residues. CDR3 nucleotides: TGTGCCAGCAGTCGTGGGACGGGGAATAATTCACCCCTCCACTTC. This gives the protein CASSRGTGNNSPLHF.